These 17 T cell receptor beta chains came from one sample sequenced in a study of blood T cells in healthy people across ages. The authors ran a second PCR of about 7 to 11 cycles using a sample-barcoded 5' primer and a J-beta primer mix. TCRdb passed the 5' RACE reads through MiXCR, listing each CDR3 protein once. This repertoire shows about 830,000 distinct CDR3 sequences, about three fifths found once; its top ten account for roughly 22%. The sample was blood. The receptor set was obtained from a man between 25 and 39 years old in good health.

This chain's CDR3 is CSADTVGGRFWGNNEQFF. CDR3 bases: TGCAGTGCTGATACTGTAGGCGGGAGGTTCTGGGGAAACAATGAGCAGTTCTTC. This sequence joins TRBV20-1 and TRBJ2-1; 8 bases line up with TRBD2. Germline CDR1 is DFQATT and CDR2 is SNEGSKA (reference sequence). The length of the CDR3 is 18 residues. The ends lost 5 bases at V and 5 bases at J; junction bases unmatched: 20.

The rearrangement joins TRBV24-1 to TRBJ2-5; 7 bases are shared with TRBD2. The CDR3 totals 16 residues. Trimming removed 1 base from V and 2 bases from J; junction bases left unmatched: 6. Germline CDR1 reads KGHDR; CDR2 reads SFDVKD. The DNA for the CDR3 is TGTGCCACCAGTGATTTATCCCAGCGGGGACAAGAGACCCAGTACTTC. Protein: CATSDLSQRGQETQYF.

The V and J genes are TRBV6-2 or TRBV6-3 and TRBJ2-1, with 11 bases aligning to TRBD2. With 6 bases clipped from V and 7 bases from J, the junction kept 11 bases outside the gene matches. The germline gives CDR1 MNHEY, CDR2 SVGEGT. The CDR3 runs 16 residues. Here the CDR3 DNA reads TGTGCCAGCAGGCTCTTAGCGGGAGGGCCGGGTAATGAGCAGTTCTTC. It encodes CASRLLAGGPGNEQFF.

This clonotype was counted between two and nine times. The V gene is TRBV4-3, the J gene TRBJ2-6, with no clear D. The germline gives CDR1 LGHNA, CDR2 YSLEER. This CDR3 is 13 amino acids long. Trimming took 6 bases from V and 2 from J, leaving 5 bases between them. The chain's CDR3 is CASRHTGANVLTF. CDR3 nucleotide sequence: TGCGCCAGCAGGCATACTGGGGCCAACGTCCTGACTTTC.

The chain recombines TRBV13 with TRBJ2-5, with D tentatively TRBD1 or TRBD2 (5 bases each). The CDR3 extends over 15 amino acids. Germline CDR1 and CDR2: PRHDT and FYEKMQ (reference sequence). V gave up 0 bases and J gave up 7 bases, with 15 bases separating them. CDR3 sequence: CASSLGVTGGTTQYF. CDR3 sequence (DNA): TGTGCCAGCAGCTTAGGCGTGACTGGGGGTACGACCCAGTACTTC.

This sequence joins TRBV14 and TRBJ1-5; TRBD1 aligns across 8 bases. Germline loops: CDR1 SGHDN, CDR2 FVKESK. V lost 5 bases, J lost 3 bases, and 6 bases stayed unmatched. This CDR3 has 15 residues. The CDR3 spells CASSAGTGYNQPQHF. The CDR3 DNA sequence: TGTGCCAGCAGCGCCGGGACAGGCTACAATCAGCCCCAGCATTTT. The entire variable domain, with the rest obtained from reference TRBV14 and TRBJ1-5, is as follows: EAGVTQFPSHSVIEKGQTVTLRCDPISGHDNLYWYRRVMGKEIKFLLHFVKESKQDESGMPNNRFLAERTGGTYSTLKVQPAELEDSGVYFCASSAGTGYNQPQHFGDGTRLSIL.

This clonotype was observed once. V usage is TRBV20-1 and J usage is TRBJ2-5; D tentatively fits TRBD1 or TRBD2 (5 bases each). V was clipped by 0 bases and J by 11 bases, with 25 bases between them. The CDR3 runs 16 residues. From germline, CDR1 is DFQATT and CDR2 SNEGSKA (reference sequence). The CDR3, as DNA: TGCAGTGCTAGAGATCCCGCCCGAGGGGAAAACAATGAGCAGTACTTC. This translates into CSARDPARGENNEQYF.

This chain uses TRBV18 with TRBJ2-5; a weak D match, TRBD2 (6 bases). This CDR3 has 14 residues. The ends were cut back, 1 base at V and 2 bases at J, with 8 bases in the middle. Germline-derived CDR1 and CDR2 are KGHSH and LQKENI. Written as DNA, the CDR3 is TGTGCCAGCTCACCACAGGCGGGGCAAGAGACCCAGTACTTC. It encodes CASSPQAGQETQYF.

The chain uses TRBV6-1 and TRBJ1-5; D is unclear. CDR1 MNHNS and CDR2 SASEGT come from the germline V gene. This CDR3 has 11 amino acids. The ends were cut back, 8 bases at V and 6 bases at J, with 8 bases in the middle. The CDR3 region is CASSSFQPQHF. The CDR3 DNA is TGTGCCAGCTCATCTTTTCAGCCCCAGCATTTT.

This clonotype was counted only a few times. The V gene is TRBV29-1, the J gene TRBJ2-5, with a tentative D call TRBD2 (6 bases). The CDR3 covers 12 residues. CDR1 is SQVTM, CDR2 ANQGSEA, per germline. With 6 bases removed from V and 5 bases from J, the gap between germline ends came to 13 bases. In DNA, the CDR3 is TGCAGCGTGAGGGGCGGGGACGAGACCCAGTACTTC. Translated, it gives CSVRGGDETQYF. The variable domain in full, completed from reference TRBV29-1 and TRBJ2-5, reads SAVISQKPSRDICQRGTSLTIQCQVDSQVTMMFWYRQQPGQSLTLIATANQGSEATYESGFVIDKFPISRPNLTFSTLTVSNMSPEDSSIYLCSVRGGDETQYFGPGTRLLVL.

The chain links TRBV30 to TRBJ2-3; D possibly corresponds to TRBD2 (7 bases). Trimming took off 2 bases at V and 3 bases at J, with 12 bases between the two ends. The length of the CDR3 is 14 residues. Germline CDR1 and CDR2: GTSNPN and SVGIG (reference sequence). CDR3 protein: CAWSTGGRTDTQYF. The CDR3 nucleotides are TGTGCCTGGAGTACGGGGGGCAGAACAGATACGCAGTATTTT.

V gene TRBV12-3 or TRBV12-4 combines with J gene TRBJ2-3; 9 nucleotides agree with TRBD2. J lost 2 bases, V lost 5 bases, and 11 bases had no gene match. This CDR3 comprises 17 residues. CDR3 DNA sequence: TGTGCCAGCAGTCCCTACCAGCGGGGGGCAAACACAGATACGCAGTATTTT. This translates into CASSPYQRGANTDTQYF.

This clonotype was observed a few times. The chain is built from TRBV18 and TRBJ2-7; D may correspond to TRBD1 or TRBD2 (6 bases each). The CDR3 extends over 15 amino acids. Deletions cut 2 bases from V and 3 bases from J, with 14 bases between. Germline V CDR1 and CDR2: KGHSH, LQKENI. CDR3 loop: CASSPSGAQNYEQYF. The CDR3, as DNA: TGTGCCAGCTCACCATCGGGGGCGCAGAACTACGAGCAGTACTTC.

The rearrangement links TRBV29-1 to TRBJ2-7; D possibly matches TRBD1 or TRBD2 (5 bases each). CDR3 length equals 12 residues. Deletions cut 3 bases from V and 6 bases from J, with 12 bases between. The germline CDR1 and CDR2 sequences are SQVTM and ANQGSEA. The chain's CDR3 is CSVDPGTFEQYF. DNA for the CDR3: TGCAGCGTTGACCCGGGGACCTTCGAGCAGTACTTC.

The gene calls are TRBV7-9 and TRBJ1-1; tentative D call: TRBD1 (5 bases). V was cut by 1 base and J by 5 bases, with 11 bases left in between. There are 14 residues in the CDR3. Germline lookup yields CDR1 SEHNR and CDR2 FQNEAQ (reference sequence). CDR3 amino acids: CASSLERGATEAFF. CDR3 DNA sequence: TGTGCCAGCAGCTTAGAGAGGGGAGCGACTGAAGCTTTCTTT. Full variable domain (rest looked up from reference TRBV7-9 and TRBJ1-1): DTGVSQNPRHKITKRGQNVTFRCDPISEHNRLYWYRQTLGQGPEFLTYFQNEAQLEKSRLLSDRFSAERPKGSFSTLEIQRTEQGDSAMYLCASSLERGATEAFFGQGTRLTVV.

The rearrangement links TRBV28 to TRBJ2-5; TRBD2 aligns across 10 bases. This CDR3 comprises 15 residues. Per germline, CDR1 MDHEN and CDR2 SYDVKM. V shed 6 bases and J 1 base; nucleotides not matched to a gene: 5. The CDR3 is CASSPSGRAQETQYF. CDR3 nucleotides: TGTGCCAGCAGCCCCAGCGGGAGGGCCCAAGAGACCCAGTACTTC. Full variable domain (outside the CDR3, taken from reference TRBV28 and TRBJ2-5): DVKVTQSSRYLVKRTGEKVFLECVQDMDHENMFWYRQDPGLGLRLIYFSYDVKMKEKGDIPEGYSVSREKKERFSLILESASTNQTSMYLCASSPSGRAQETQYFGPGTRLLVL.

The J gene is TRBJ1-1, the V gene TRBV12-3 or TRBV12-4, with TRBD1 matching 11 bases. V lost 8 bases, J lost 4 bases, and 6 bases stayed unmatched. The CDR3 spans 14 residues. The DNA for the CDR3 is TGTGCCAGCGGGACAGGGGGATGGGGCACTGAAGCTTTCTTT. Residues: CASGTGGWGTEAFF.